Detailed here is one TCR beta chain. The source of the sample is a study of blood T cell repertoires in COVID-19. Study at large: PBMCs, B-cell-depleted T cells, or T cells provided the cDNA or gDNA that made up the material.

TCRdb keeps only in-frame clones here, not all; method: immunoSEQ multiplex PCR. The sample includes under 250,000 clones, 60% to 85% of them seen just once. J lost 2 bases, V lost 0 bases, and 14 bases had no gene match. Germline V gene lookup returns CDR1 SGHDN and CDR2 FVKESK. The CDR3 extends over 21 amino acids. The source of this sequence is a woman aged 70-85 years with acute or convalescent COVID-19. The rearrangement joins TRBV14 to TRBJ2-3; 13 positions agree with TRBD2. The specimen was peripheral blood. CDR3 sequence: CASSQDSSTSGRFRNTDTQYF. The CDR3 DNA sequence: TGTGCCAGCAGCCAAGATTCCTCGACTAGCGGGAGGTTTCGGAACACAGATACGCAGTATTTT.